This T cell receptor beta chain was sequenced for a study of low-dose radiotherapy and immunotherapy resistance in tumors. Study summary: Cohort 1 got 0.5 Gy per fraction every 2 weeks, 6.5 Gy in total. Intravenous administration to patients comprised nivolumab at 240 mg every two weeks and ipilimumab at 1 mg/kg every six weeks.

As for time point: before trial treatment. This clonotype was detected only once. A single base is all that separates this from a far larger clone, so a read error is likely. First-strand cDNA relied on TRAV- and TRBV-specific primers spanning alpha and beta chains. Over about 19 PCR cycles, TCRs were amplified from a constant-region primer and V-primer adapter. One entry per CDR3 protein, called by TCRdb with MiXCR from the reads. Here the sample spans around 65,000 distinct CDR3 sequences, approximately 25% being singletons. The TCR sequence derives from a male donor with rectosigmoid adenocarcinoma. Sequences were derived from PBMCs, sampled before treatment.

CDR3 residues: CASSLVGAYEQFF. As DNA, the CDR3 is TGTGCCAGCAGCTTGGTAGGTGCCTACGAGCAGTTCTTC. V and J are TRBV5-4 and TRBJ2-1; D gene ambiguous. Germline values: CDR1 SGHNT, CDR2 YYREEE (reference sequence). CDR3 length: 13 residues. The V end lost 0 bases, the J end lost 10 bases, and 11 bases lay between the germline ends.